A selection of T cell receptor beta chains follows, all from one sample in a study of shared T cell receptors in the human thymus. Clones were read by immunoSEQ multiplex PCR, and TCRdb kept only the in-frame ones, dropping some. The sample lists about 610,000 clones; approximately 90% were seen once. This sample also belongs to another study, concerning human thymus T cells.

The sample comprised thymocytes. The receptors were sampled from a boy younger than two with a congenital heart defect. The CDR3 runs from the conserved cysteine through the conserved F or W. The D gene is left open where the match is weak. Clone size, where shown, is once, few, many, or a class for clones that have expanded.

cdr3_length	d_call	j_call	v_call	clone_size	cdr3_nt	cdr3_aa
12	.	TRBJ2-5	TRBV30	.	TGTGCCTGGAATCGGGGTTCGGAGACCCAGTACTTC	CAWNRGSETQYF
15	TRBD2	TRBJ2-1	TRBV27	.	TGTGCCAGCATACCCCTAGCGGGAGAGGGGAATGAGCAGTTCTTC	CASIPLAGEGNEQFF
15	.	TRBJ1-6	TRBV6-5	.	TGTGCCAGCAGTTCTTACAGGTTTTGGAATTCACCCCTCCACTTT	CASSSYRFWNSPLHF
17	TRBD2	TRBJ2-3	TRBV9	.	TGTGCCAGCAGCGTAGCCGGGACTAGCGGGAGGGTAGATACGCAGTATTTT	CASSVAGTSGRVDTQYF
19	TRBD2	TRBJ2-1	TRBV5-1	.	TGCGCCAGCAGCCTCGGACTAGCGGTTTCGTCATTGTCCTACAATGAGCAGTTCTTC	CASSLGLAVSSLSYNEQFF
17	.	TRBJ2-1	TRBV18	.	TGTGCCAGCTCACCTCTTAGGGAGGACCTGTTTAACAATGAGCAGTTCTTC	CASSPLREDLFNNEQFF
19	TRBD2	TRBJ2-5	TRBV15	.	TGTGCCACCAGCAGAGATCCGGGACTAGCGGGATGGGCGAAAGAGACCCAGTACTTC	CATSRDPGLAGWAKETQYF
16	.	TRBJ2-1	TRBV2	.	TGTGCCAGCAGTGAGGGGGCGGGAGCCCCCTACAATGAGCAGTTCTTC	CASSEGAGAPYNEQFF
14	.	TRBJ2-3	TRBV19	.	TGTGCCAGTAGTCCCGAGACACAACGAGATACGCAGTATTTT	CASSPETQRDTQYF
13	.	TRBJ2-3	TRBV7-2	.	TGTGCCAGCAGCTTAGGGGCGGGGGATACGCAGTATTTT	CASSLGAGDTQYF
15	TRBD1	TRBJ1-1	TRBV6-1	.	TGTGCCAGCAGTGATACCGGGACAGTTTCAACTGAAGCTTTCTTT	CASSDTGTVSTEAFF
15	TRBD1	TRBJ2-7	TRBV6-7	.	TGTGCCAGCAGTCGCCGGGACAGGGTTTTCTACGAGCAGTACTTC	CASSRRDRVFYEQYF
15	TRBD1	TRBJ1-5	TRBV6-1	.	TGTGCCAGCAGGGAAACAGGGGGCGGGGATCAGCCCCAGCATTTT	CASRETGGGDQPQHF
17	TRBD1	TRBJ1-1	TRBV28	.	TGTGCCAGCAGTCGAGGACAGGGCGAGGGGAGGAACACTGAAGCTTTCTTT	CASSRGQGEGRNTEAFF
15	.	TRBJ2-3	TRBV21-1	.	TGTGCCAGCAGCAGCCTGGGACATTTCACAGATACGCAGTATTTT	CASSSLGHFTDTQYF
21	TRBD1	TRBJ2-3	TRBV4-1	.	TGCGCCAGCAGCCAAGATTCGGGCGACAGGGGGATGTCCTGGGGCACAGATACGCAGTATTTT	CASSQDSGDRGMSWGTDTQYF
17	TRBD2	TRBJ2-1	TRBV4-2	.	TGTGCCAGCAGCCAAGATCCTAGCGGGAGAAAGGATAATGAGCAGTTCTTC	CASSQDPSGRKDNEQFF
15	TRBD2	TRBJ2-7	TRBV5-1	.	TGCGCCAGCAGCCACGGACTAGCGGGATCCTACGAGCAGTACTTC	CASSHGLAGSYEQYF
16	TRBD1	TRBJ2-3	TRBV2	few	TGTGCCAGCCTTATCCGGGACAGGGAAACAACAGATACGCAGTATTTT	CASLIRDRETTDTQYF
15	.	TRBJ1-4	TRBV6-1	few	TGTGCCAGCAGCCCCTGCGGGGCGGCTAATGAAAAACTGTTTTTT	CASSPCGAANEKLFF
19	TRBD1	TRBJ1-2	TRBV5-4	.	TGTGCCAGCAGCTTGGGGGCGGGGACCCGGGACAGCGGTTACTATGGCTACACCTTC	CASSLGAGTRDSGYYGYTF
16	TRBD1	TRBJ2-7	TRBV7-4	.	TGTGCCAGCAGCTTTCCTCCGGGACAGGGAACCTACGAGCAGTACTTC	CASSFPPGQGTYEQYF